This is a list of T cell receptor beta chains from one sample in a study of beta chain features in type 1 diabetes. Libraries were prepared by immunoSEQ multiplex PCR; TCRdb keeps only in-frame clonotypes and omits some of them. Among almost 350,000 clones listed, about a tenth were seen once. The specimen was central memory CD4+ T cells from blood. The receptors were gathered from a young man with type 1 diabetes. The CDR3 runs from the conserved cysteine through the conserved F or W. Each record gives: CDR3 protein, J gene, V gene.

cdr3_aa: CASSHHSDSSLYNEQFF; j_call: TRBJ2-1; v_call: TRBV19
cdr3_aa: CASSSLDRPENSPLHF; j_call: TRBJ1-6; v_call: TRBV28
cdr3_aa: CAISDAGGKGETQYF; j_call: TRBJ2-5; v_call: TRBV10-3
cdr3_aa: CASSRVAQNYGYTF; j_call: TRBJ1-2; v_call: TRBV27
cdr3_aa: CASSLGTSADTQYF; j_call: TRBJ2-3; v_call: TRBV7-2
cdr3_aa: CASSSGKTSSYEQYF; j_call: TRBJ2-7; v_call: TRBV5-1
cdr3_aa: CASSPPGSETQYF; j_call: TRBJ2-5; v_call: TRBV6-5
cdr3_aa: CASSPRGPSGANVLTF; j_call: TRBJ2-6; v_call: TRBV5-1
cdr3_aa: CASSFLSGTQNTGELFF; j_call: TRBJ2-2; v_call: TRBV5-1
cdr3_aa: CAWRDNSYEQYF; j_call: TRBJ2-7; v_call: TRBV30
cdr3_aa: CATSRGTGSSYNSPLHF; j_call: TRBJ1-6; v_call: TRBV15
cdr3_aa: CASSLASSDSGANVLTF; j_call: TRBJ2-6; v_call: TRBV5-1
cdr3_aa: CASSDEWDEQYF; j_call: TRBJ2-7; v_call: TRBV2
cdr3_aa: CASSSSSQAHEQYF; j_call: TRBJ2-7; v_call: TRBV7-2
cdr3_aa: CSIRGQGQTNEQYF; j_call: TRBJ2-7; v_call: TRBV29-1
cdr3_aa: CAWEQGFSTDTQYF; j_call: TRBJ2-3; v_call: TRBV30
cdr3_aa: CASTRDNTDTQYF; j_call: TRBJ2-3; v_call: TRBV19
cdr3_aa: CASSLGPLAGGLSDTQYF; j_call: TRBJ2-3; v_call: TRBV7-2
cdr3_aa: CASGNTTGRGCSNQPQHF; j_call: TRBJ1-5; v_call: TRBV21-1
cdr3_aa: CASSPQGPDGYGYTF; j_call: TRBJ1-2; v_call: TRBV28
cdr3_aa: CASSGDRGYSSPLHF; j_call: TRBJ1-6; v_call: TRBV25-1
cdr3_aa: CASSGQPGGANVLTF; j_call: TRBJ2-6; v_call: TRBV28
cdr3_aa: CASSPTGEISEKLFF; j_call: TRBJ1-4; v_call: TRBV5-1
cdr3_aa: CASSEIAGGINEQFF; j_call: TRBJ2-1; v_call: TRBV25-1
cdr3_aa: CASSRMDRENQPQHF; j_call: TRBJ1-5; v_call: TRBV5-6
cdr3_aa: CASSLGESYGYTF; j_call: TRBJ1-2; v_call: TRBV5-8
cdr3_aa: CASSQDPTGDQPQHF; j_call: TRBJ1-5; v_call: TRBV4-1
cdr3_aa: CASSPTGANTGELFF; j_call: TRBJ2-2; v_call: TRBV18
cdr3_aa: CASSGTGGLNTEAFF; j_call: TRBJ1-1; v_call: TRBV2
cdr3_aa: CASSLLRQGSKNIQYF; j_call: TRBJ2-4; v_call: TRBV7-2
cdr3_aa: CASSQEDRGHPFYLYEQYF; j_call: TRBJ2-7; v_call: TRBV14
cdr3_aa: CASSRSYNSPLHF; j_call: TRBJ1-6; v_call: TRBV18
cdr3_aa: CASSQALLGLSYNEQFF; j_call: TRBJ2-1; v_call: TRBV4-1
cdr3_aa: CASSLGASGYNEQFF; j_call: TRBJ2-1; v_call: TRBV7-9
cdr3_aa: CASSLDGQLNEQFF; j_call: TRBJ2-1; v_call: TRBV5-1
cdr3_aa: CASNQGHFNSPLHF; j_call: TRBJ1-6; v_call: TRBV6-6
cdr3_aa: CASSLAGAPSDTQYF; j_call: TRBJ2-3; v_call: TRBV5-1
cdr3_aa: CASSTTPGGARDTIYF; j_call: TRBJ1-3; v_call: TRBV9
cdr3_aa: CASSLSGPNQETQYF; j_call: TRBJ2-5; v_call: TRBV19
cdr3_aa: CASIRSGSYEQYF; j_call: TRBJ2-7; v_call: TRBV7-9
cdr3_aa: CASSTRSRSGEQYF; j_call: TRBJ2-5; v_call: TRBV28
cdr3_aa: CASSQDLAGGYNEQFF; j_call: TRBJ2-1; v_call: TRBV4-3
cdr3_aa: CASSQEGPEKGAQYF; j_call: TRBJ2-5; v_call: TRBV4-3
cdr3_aa: CASSYSPIESGGYNEQFF; j_call: TRBJ2-1; v_call: TRBV27
cdr3_aa: CASSPVAPWNEQFF; j_call: TRBJ2-1; v_call: TRBV18
cdr3_aa: CASKLDSSNQPQHF; j_call: TRBJ1-5; v_call: TRBV6-5
cdr3_aa: CASSPGTSGATYEQYF; j_call: TRBJ2-7; v_call: TRBV27
cdr3_aa: CASSPRTGQGHGYTF; j_call: TRBJ1-2; v_call: TRBV7-9
cdr3_aa: CASSRGREETQYF; j_call: TRBJ2-5; v_call: TRBV11-3